This T cell receptor (beta chain) was obtained from a study of shared clonotypes between healthy human individuals (TCRdb year 2020). In terms of the full investigation: A couple of women and a few men aged 18 to 49 years were included in the cohort. To increase sequencing depth and limit assay-specific biases, TCR repertoire library preparation and sequencing were carried out by different laboratories using diverse techniques. To estimate repertoire size and how much clonotype sharing occurs between individuals, the study deeply sequenced the blood TCR repertoires of five healthy adults. Each donor's leukapheresis produced roughly between roughly 0.85 and 9.5 billion PBMCs. Per donor, three plates each were used for CD4 naive and CD4 memory, two for CD8 naive, and one for CD8 memory. Study-level results and caveats: Only blood was sampled, and tissue TCR repertoires likely differ from those in blood. The genetic and exposure-history diversity represented was limited by the small number of donors. Naive subsets generally had larger estimated clonotype richness than memory subsets did. Pairwise subsampling indicated that sequencing depth was expected to affect the degree of clonotype sharing among donors. Incomplete sequencing was indicated by rarefaction of sorted-subset datasets, despite the large sequencing depth. Roughly 5% of naive CD4, around 3.5% of naive CD8, about 2.4% of memory CD4, and less than 0.45% of memory CD8 clonotypes were shared across several donors. Higher generation probabilities were observed for clonotypes shared by all four sorted-subset donors than for non-shared clonotypes.

The donors were healthy, HIV-negative adults who had no recently reported acute infections or vaccinations. Only Caucasian adults living in Nashville, Tennessee, USA were represented among the donors. CD8 memory samples consisted of magnetically selected CD45RO+ cells combined with CCR7-negative CD45RA+ effector memory (TemRA) cells. Blood was collected by leukapheresis, and PBMCs were isolated by Ficoll-Histopaque density gradient centrifugation and then cryopreserved in liquid nitrogen vapor phase. Analytical flow cytometry was used to check the purity and quantity of each magnetically sorted T cell population. Genomic DNA was isolated from each sorted fraction and quantified by UV absorbance on a Nanodrop 2000c. The CDR3 measures 14 amino acids from cysteine to phenylalanine. Left in the record is the CDR3 DNA by itself, 42 bases read in frame from the first base. Relative to germline, V is missing 8 bases and J is missing 4 bases, with 7 bases of the junction outside any gene match. Reading the germline V gene (reference sequence) gives CDR1 LNHDA and CDR2 SQIVND.

Using the deep immunoSEQ assay, multiplex PCR amplified TCR CDR3 regions from genomic DNA. Extracted genomic DNA from each cell subset was distributed evenly across all wells of several immunoSEQ 96-well plates, and each plate was treated as a replicate. Each replicate PCR for sorted subsets received around 200 ng genomic DNA, equal to roughly 29,000 T cell genomes. Purified libraries were quantified with a Qubit 3.0 fluorometer, sized on a Bioanalyzer 2100, and re-quantified with the KAPA Library Quantification kit. A separate single-read 150-cycle Illumina NextSeq 550 flow cell was used to sequence each immunoSEQ 96-well plate. As for how the authors treated the data: The immunoSEQ output contained only junctional sequences without quality scores, so filtering could not match that applied to full-length reads. Sequences were annotated with PyIR, a Python wrapper for IgBLAST v1.9, and V/J genes and CDR3 were assigned using IMGT germline references. Reads with weak V/J assignments (E-value above 1e-6), missing CDR3, stop codons, out-of-frame junctions, or ambiguous translated residues were removed. V3J clonotypes were defined as sequences sharing the same inferred V gene, J gene, and CDR3 amino acid sequence. Percentage overlap between repertoires was calculated by dividing the number of shared unique clonotypes by the size of the smaller repertoire. RTK rarefaction, the Chao1 estimator, and Recon v2.1 estimates of unobserved clonotypes were used to assess repertoire richness. For all TCRbeta clonotypes obtained by the gDNA method from several donors, generation probabilities were computed with OLGA. What TCRdb holds here is the immuneACCESS table cut down to in-frame rearrangements. Part of the clones is not present; checked against another copy, under half of the missing clones reflect an unresolved V gene, and the others are unexplained. Clone size and the V and J calls come from that table; the DNA yielded D and trimming. For this sample the table gives about 320,000 clones, of which over 75% were detected only once. The biggest ten clones account for 15% to 20% of the sample.

Turning to this clone: It lacks a known antigen. No qualities accompany the bases; no much larger clone lies one base away.

The sequenced sample consisted of memory CD8+ T cells sorted from blood. The cell subset or site tag for this specimen amounts to: CD45RO+ cells pooled with CCR7-negative TemRA cells. The chain is made from TRBV19 and TRBJ1-4, with TRBD1 identical over 7 junction bases. The sequence was collected from a man aged 18-30 years in good health. Read as DNA, the sequence is TGTGCCAGTGCCCCGAGGGACAGTAATGAAAAACTGTTTTTT. Translated, this gives CASAPRDSNEKLFF.